The TCR beta chain described here comes from a study of control samples from healthy donors and cancer patients (dated by TCRdb to about 2020). From its cysteine to its phenylalanine, the CDR3 spans 15 amino acids. Solely the CDR3 DNA is kept, with 45 bases framed from the first base. CDR1 is given as ENHRY and CDR2 as SYGVKD, both from the germline V gene. The trim is 0 bases for V and 5 bases for J, with a gap of 11 bases between the germline ends. For this clone: The antigen it binds to is not known. Base qualities are not provided; no much larger clone lies one nucleotide away.

Library preparation was by the immunoSEQ multiplex PCR assay. The clones in this table, taken by TCRdb from immuneACCESS, are in-frame only. Not every clone is retained; where verified, under half of the shortfall comes from an unresolved V gene, and the cause of the rest is unknown. This sample comprises roughly 95,000 clones, about 91% of them detected only once. The ten largest clones capture around 14% of the sample. The chain is assembled from TRBV10-3 and TRBJ2-1, with the D gene call left open. Sequenced: blood. The sequence came from a man under 40 in good health. The CDR3 loop reads CAISESIGSNNEQFF. The DNA is as follows: TGTGCCATCAGTGAGTCGATAGGATCGAACAATGAGCAGTTCTTC.